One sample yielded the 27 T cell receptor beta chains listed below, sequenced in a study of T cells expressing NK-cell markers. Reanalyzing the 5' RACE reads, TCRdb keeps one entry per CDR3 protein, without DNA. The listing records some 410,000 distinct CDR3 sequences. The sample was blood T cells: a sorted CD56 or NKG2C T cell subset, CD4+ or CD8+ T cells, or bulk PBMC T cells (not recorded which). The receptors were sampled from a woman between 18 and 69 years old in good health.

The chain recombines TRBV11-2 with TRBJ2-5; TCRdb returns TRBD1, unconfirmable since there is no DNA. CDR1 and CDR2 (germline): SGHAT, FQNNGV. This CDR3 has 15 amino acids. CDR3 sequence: CASSSDTWMGETQYF.

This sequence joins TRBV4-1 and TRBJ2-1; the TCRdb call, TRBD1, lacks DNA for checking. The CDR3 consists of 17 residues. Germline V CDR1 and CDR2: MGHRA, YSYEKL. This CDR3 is CASSQEQGGSSYNEQFF.

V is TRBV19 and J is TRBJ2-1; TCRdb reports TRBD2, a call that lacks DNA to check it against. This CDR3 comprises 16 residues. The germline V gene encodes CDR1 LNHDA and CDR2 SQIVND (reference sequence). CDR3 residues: CASSPTSGMILNEQFF.

CDR3 loop: CASSFNLRLEAFF. The chain is built from TRBV12-3 or TRBV12-4 and TRBJ1-1. The CDR3 contains 13 residues.

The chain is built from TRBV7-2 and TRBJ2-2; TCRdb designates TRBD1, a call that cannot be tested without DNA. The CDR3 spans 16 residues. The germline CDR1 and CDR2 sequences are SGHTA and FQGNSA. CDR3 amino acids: CASSPRQGWGVGELFF.

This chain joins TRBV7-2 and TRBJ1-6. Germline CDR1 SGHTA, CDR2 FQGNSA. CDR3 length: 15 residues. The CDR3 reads CASSLAGVRNSPLHF.

CDR3 loop: CASSLYGTNTGELFF. The V and J genes are TRBV7-2 and TRBJ2-2; as DNA is missing, the TRBD1 call by TCRdb cannot be tested. The CDR3 spans 15 residues. The germline gives CDR1 SGHTA, CDR2 FQGNSA.

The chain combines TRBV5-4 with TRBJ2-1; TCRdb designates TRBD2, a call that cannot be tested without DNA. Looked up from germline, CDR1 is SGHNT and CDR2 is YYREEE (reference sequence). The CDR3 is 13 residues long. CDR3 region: CASSLVEGNEQFF. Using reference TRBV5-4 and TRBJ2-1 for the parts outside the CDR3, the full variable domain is ETGVTQSPTHLIKTRGQQVTLRCSSQSGHNTVSWYQQALGQGPQFIFQYYREEENGRGNFPPRFSGLQFPNYSSELNVNALELDDSALYLCASSLVEGNEQFFGPGTRLTVL.

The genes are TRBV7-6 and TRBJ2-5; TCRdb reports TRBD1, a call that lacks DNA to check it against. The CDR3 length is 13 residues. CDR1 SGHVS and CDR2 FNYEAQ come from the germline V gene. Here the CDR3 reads CASSEGQGETQYF.

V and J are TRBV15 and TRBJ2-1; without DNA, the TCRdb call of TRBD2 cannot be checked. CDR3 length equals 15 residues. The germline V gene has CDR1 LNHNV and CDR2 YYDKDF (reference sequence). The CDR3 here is CATSSSALSLNEQFF. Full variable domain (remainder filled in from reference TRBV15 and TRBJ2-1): DAMVIQNPRYQVTQFGKPVTLSCSQTLNHNVMYWYQQKSSQAPKLLFHYYDKDFNNEADTPDNFQSRRPNTSFCFLDIRSPGLGDTAMYLCATSSSALSLNEQFFGPGTRLTVL.

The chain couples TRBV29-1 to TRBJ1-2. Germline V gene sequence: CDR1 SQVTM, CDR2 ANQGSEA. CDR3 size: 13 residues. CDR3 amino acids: CSVEGSGRYGYTF.

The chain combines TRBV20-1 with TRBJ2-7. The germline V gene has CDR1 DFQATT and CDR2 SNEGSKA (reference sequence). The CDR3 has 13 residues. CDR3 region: CSARGGFLNEQYF.

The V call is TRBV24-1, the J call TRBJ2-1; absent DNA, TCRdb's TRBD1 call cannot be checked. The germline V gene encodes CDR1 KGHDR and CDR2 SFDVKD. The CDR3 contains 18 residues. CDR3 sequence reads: CATSDLLALGTGNNEQFF.

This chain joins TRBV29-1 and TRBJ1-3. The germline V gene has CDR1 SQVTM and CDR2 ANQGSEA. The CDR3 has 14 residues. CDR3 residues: CSVEAREAGNTIYF.

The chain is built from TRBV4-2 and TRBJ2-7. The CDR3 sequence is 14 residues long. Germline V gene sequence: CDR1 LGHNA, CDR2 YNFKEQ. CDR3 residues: CASSQGRPTYEQYF.

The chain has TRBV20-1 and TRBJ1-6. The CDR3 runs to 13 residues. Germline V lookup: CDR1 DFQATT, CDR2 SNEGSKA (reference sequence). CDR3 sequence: CSAREGGNSPLHF.

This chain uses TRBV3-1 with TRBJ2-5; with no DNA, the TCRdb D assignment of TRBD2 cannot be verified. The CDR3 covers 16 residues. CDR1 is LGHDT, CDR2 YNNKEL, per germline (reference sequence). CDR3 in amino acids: CASSQDGLADPETQYF.

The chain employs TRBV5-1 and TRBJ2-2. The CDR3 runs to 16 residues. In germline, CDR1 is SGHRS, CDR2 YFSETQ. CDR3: CASSLILGSHTGELFF.

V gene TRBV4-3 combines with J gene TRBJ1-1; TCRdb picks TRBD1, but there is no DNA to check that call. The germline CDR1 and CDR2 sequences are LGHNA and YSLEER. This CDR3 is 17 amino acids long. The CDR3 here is CASSQDEAGVVNTEAFF.

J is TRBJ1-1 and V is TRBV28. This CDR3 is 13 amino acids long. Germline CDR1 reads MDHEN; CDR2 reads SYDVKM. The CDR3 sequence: CASSPGRETEAFF.

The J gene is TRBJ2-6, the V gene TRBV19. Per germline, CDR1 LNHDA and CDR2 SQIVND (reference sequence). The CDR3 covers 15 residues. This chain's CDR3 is CASSIGSRGANVLTF.

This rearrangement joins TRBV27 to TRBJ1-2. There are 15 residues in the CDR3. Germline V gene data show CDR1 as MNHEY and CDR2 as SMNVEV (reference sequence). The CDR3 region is CASSSYFDQDYGYTF.

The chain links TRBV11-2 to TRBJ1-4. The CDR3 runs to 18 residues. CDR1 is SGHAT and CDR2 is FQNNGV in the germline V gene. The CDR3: CASSLVPGRRATNEKLFF. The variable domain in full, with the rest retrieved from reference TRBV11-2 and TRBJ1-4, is EAGVAQSPRYKIIEKRQSVAFWCNPISGHATLYWYQQILGQGPKLLIQFQNNGVVDDSQLPKDRFSAERLKGVDSTLKIQPAKLEDSAVYLCASSLVPGRRATNEKLFFGSGTQLSVL.

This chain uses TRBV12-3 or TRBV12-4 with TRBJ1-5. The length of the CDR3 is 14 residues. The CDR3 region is CASTLGVENQPQHF.

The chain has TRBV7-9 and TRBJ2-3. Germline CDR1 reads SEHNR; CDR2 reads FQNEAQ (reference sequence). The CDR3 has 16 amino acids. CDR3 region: CASSRPWDPAADTQYF.

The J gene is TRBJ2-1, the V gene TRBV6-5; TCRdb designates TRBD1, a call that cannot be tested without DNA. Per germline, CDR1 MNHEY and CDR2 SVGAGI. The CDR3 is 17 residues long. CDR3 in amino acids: CASSYSSGDPAEDEQFF.

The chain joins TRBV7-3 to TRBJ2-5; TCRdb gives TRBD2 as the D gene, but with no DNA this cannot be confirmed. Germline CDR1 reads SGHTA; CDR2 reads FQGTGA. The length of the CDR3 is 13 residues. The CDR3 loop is CASSLQRTETQYF.